Shown below are 12 T cell receptor beta chains from a single sample sequenced in a study of CD8 T cells in ankylosing spondylitis. MiXCR, applied by TCRdb to the 5' RACE reads, yields one record per CDR3 protein. The sample shows 180,000 or so distinct CDR3 sequences, 11% of them seen only once. Source material: blood, either unsorted or a sorted T cell fraction (not recorded which). The receptor source for this set is a male donor with ankylosing spondylitis or in good health (not recorded which).

This clonotype occurred many times. The V call is TRBV9, the J call TRBJ2-3; no clear D gene. This CDR3 is 16 amino acids long. V was shortened by 0 bases and J by 2 bases, with 13 bases between the two germline ends. CDR1 and CDR2 (germline): SGDLS, YYNGEE. The DNA for the CDR3 is TGTGCCAGCAGCGTAGGATTAAGTAGCTACACAGATACGCAGTATTTT. It is translated as CASSVGLSSYTDTQYF.

This clonotype was picked up many times. This chain links TRBV12-3 or TRBV12-4 with TRBJ2-2; weak D call: TRBD1 (6 bases). CDR3 length: 15 amino acids. V lost 7 bases, J lost 0 bases, and 12 bases lay in between. CDR3 protein: CASKSTGANTGELFF. The CDR3 bases are TGTGCCAGCAAATCGACAGGTGCGAACACCGGGGAGCTGTTTTTT.

This clonotype was seen ten or more times. Written as DNA, the CDR3 is TGTGCCAGCAGCCAGACCAGACAGGTTCGCTGGGAGCTGTTTTTT. Translated, it gives CASSQTRQVRWELFF. This chain connects TRBV3-1 to TRBJ2-2; possibly TRBD1 for D (6 bases). V was cut by 3 bases and J by 9 bases, with 17 bases left in between. Germline CDR1 and CDR2: LGHDT and YNNKEL (reference sequence). This CDR3 is built from 15 residues.

J is TRBJ2-7 and V is TRBV18, with a tentative D call TRBD1 (7 bases). The CDR3 consists of 13 residues. In germline, CDR1 is KGHSH, CDR2 LQKENI. Between the trimmed V and J ends, which lost 4 bases and 4 bases, there was a span of 11 bases. The CDR3 sequence: CASSRGTEYEQYF. CDR3 in DNA: TGTGCCAGCTCACGCGGGACAGAATACGAGCAGTACTTC.

The V gene is TRBV7-2, the J gene TRBJ1-5, with D unresolved. Germline V gene data show CDR1 as SGHTA and CDR2 as FQGNSA. The CDR3 is made up of 16 amino acids. The V gene lost 5 bases and the J gene lost 3 bases, with 17 bases spanning the gap. CDR3 in DNA: TGTGCCAGCAGCCCTCGATGGGTCAATGTCAATCAGCCCCAGCATTTT. Amino acid sequence: CASSPRWVNVNQPQHF.

In this sample, this clonotype turned up many times. This chain links TRBV3-1 with TRBJ2-5; D remains ambiguous. The V gene lost 4 bases and the J gene lost 2 bases, with 11 bases spanning the gap. The CDR3 length is 14 residues. Germline V gene lookup returns CDR1 LGHDT and CDR2 YNNKEL (reference sequence). This CDR3 reads CASSPLDGQETQYF. The CDR3 coding sequence is TGTGCCAGCAGCCCTCTGGACGGGCAAGAGACCCAGTACTTC.

V and J are TRBV29-1 and TRBJ1-4; maybe TRBD1 (5 bases). The CDR3 sequence is 13 residues long. Trimming left V 6 bases short and J 4 bases short, with 12 bases between. Germline V gene sequence: CDR1 SQVTM, CDR2 ANQGSEA. CDR3 residues: CSVRGQGNEKLFF. The CDR3 DNA sequence: TGCAGCGTACGTGGGCAGGGTAATGAAAAACTGTTTTTT. Full variable domain (remainder filled in from reference TRBV29-1 and TRBJ1-4): SAVISQKPSRDICQRGTSLTIQCQVDSQVTMMFWYRQQPGQSLTLIATANQGSEATYESGFVIDKFPISRPNLTFSTLTVSNMSPEDSSIYLCSVRGQGNEKLFFGSGTQLSVL.

This clonotype was counted many times. This chain connects TRBV29-1 to TRBJ2-2; either TRBD1 or TRBD2 may fit D (6 bases each). The V gene lost 4 bases and the J gene lost 5 bases, with 23 bases spanning the gap. The CDR3 runs 17 residues. The germline V gene encodes CDR1 SQVTM and CDR2 ANQGSEA. CDR3 coding DNA: TGCAGCGTTGCCGCAAATCGGGGCCAAGGGGGGACCGGGGAGCTGTTTTTT. Protein: CSVAANRGQGGTGELFF.

Comment on this clonotype: This may arise from a read error, as a much more abundant clone is one base away. The V and J genes are TRBV6-6 and TRBJ1-1, with TRBD1 matching over 9 bases. CDR1 and CDR2 (germline): MNHNY, SVGAGI (reference sequence). CDR3 length equals 12 residues. CDR3 in DNA: TGTGTCAGCAAAACGGGACAGGGAAAAGCTTTCTTT. It yields the protein CVSKTGQGKAFF.

This clonotype has a count of ten or more. This chain uses TRBV7-8 with TRBJ2-5; D might be TRBD1 (6 bases). Per germline, CDR1 SGHVS and CDR2 FQNEAQ. With 5 bases removed from V and 3 bases from J, the gap between germline ends came to 10 bases. CDR3 length equals 13 residues. CDR3 amino acids: CASSAQGKETQYF. CDR3 sequence (DNA): TGTGCCAGCAGCGCACAGGGTAAAGAGACCCAGTACTTC.

This chain uses TRBV5-1 with TRBJ2-5; D gene unclear. The CDR3 loop spans 15 amino acids. Germline CDR1 is SGHRS and CDR2 is YFSETQ. Between the trimmed V and J ends, which lost 1 base and 2 bases, there was a span of 12 bases. The CDR3 nucleotides are TGCGCCAGCAGCTTGTTGAGTACTAATCAAGAGACCCAGTACTTC. It yields the protein CASSLLSTNQETQYF.

V and J are TRBV2 and TRBJ2-3; D unclear. The germline V and J ends were trimmed by 2 bases and 4 bases, with 7 bases remaining between them. This CDR3 region has 13 residues. Germline V lookup: CDR1 SNHLY, CDR2 FYNNEI. The CDR3 coding sequence is TGTGCCAGCAGTGAATTTACTTCAGATACGCAGTATTTT. Protein sequence: CASSEFTSDTQYF.